This TCR beta chain is drawn from a study of cytotoxic CD8 clonotypes in ibrutinib-treated CLL. Data came from immunoSEQ multiplex PCR; TCRdb stores just in-frame clones and leaves some out. This repertoire shows roughly 250,000 clones, around three quarters found once; its top ten account for just over 15%. The CDR3 has 16 residues. The germline V gene has CDR1 LGHNA and CDR2 YNFKEQ. V dropped 0 bases and J dropped 0 bases, with 9 bases sitting between them. The sample holds one count of this clone. The sample holds other DNA sequences that translate to the same CDR3. The V gene is TRBV4-2, the J gene TRBJ2-1; D gene uncertain. The TCR originated in a human donor with chronic lymphocytic leukemia. The material sequenced was PBMCs, taken after 24 months of ibrutinib treatment. This CDR3 reads CASSQEGGSSYNEQFF. The CDR3 nucleotides are TGTGCCAGCAGCCAAGAGGGCGGAAGCTCCTACAATGAGCAGTTCTTC.